This TCR beta chain was found in a study of HIV-infected patients and healthy controls (dated by TCRdb to between 2014 and 2016). The method behind the library was 5' RACE. Reads for this sample came from an Illumina MiSeq. TCRdb applied fastp at Q25 and MiXCR to the public reads, then kept only in-frame beta chains. One record per CDR3 amino acid sequence lists the most common genes and DNA. The sample yields almost 65,000 distinct CDR3 sequences; roughly 21% were counted once. Clones ranked in the top ten supply over 1.1% of the sample. V lost 8 bases and J lost 4 bases, and the count of bases not matched to a germline gene is 6. Taken from the germline V gene, the CDR1 and CDR2 loops are SGHTA and FQGNSA. The CDR3 measures 13 amino acids from cysteine to phenylalanine. The read is trimmed to its CDR3 DNA, 39 bases read in frame from base 1. A word on this clonotype: The antigen it recognizes is unknown. No base qualities exist here, and no much larger clone lies one base off it.

This TCR was recovered from a human donor in good health. The sample was CD4+ T cells from blood. The sequence joins TRBV7-2 to TRBJ2-7, with 9 bases in between that match TRBD2. This receptor carries the CDR3 CASGRGGAYEQYF. The bases read TGTGCCAGCGGTCGCGGGGGGGCGTACGAGCAGTACTTC.